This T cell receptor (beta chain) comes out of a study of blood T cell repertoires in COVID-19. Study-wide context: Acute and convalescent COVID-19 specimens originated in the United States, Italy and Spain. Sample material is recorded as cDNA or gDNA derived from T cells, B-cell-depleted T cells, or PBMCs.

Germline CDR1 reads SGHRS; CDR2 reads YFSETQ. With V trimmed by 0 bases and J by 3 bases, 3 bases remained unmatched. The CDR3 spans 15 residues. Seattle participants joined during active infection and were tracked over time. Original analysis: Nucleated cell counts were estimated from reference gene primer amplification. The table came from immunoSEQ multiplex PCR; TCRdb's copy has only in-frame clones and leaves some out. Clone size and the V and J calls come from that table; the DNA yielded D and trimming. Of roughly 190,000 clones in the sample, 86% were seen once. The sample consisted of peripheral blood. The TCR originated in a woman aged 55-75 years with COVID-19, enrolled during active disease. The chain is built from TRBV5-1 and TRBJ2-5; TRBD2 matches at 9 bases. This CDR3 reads CASSLGGLAKETQYF. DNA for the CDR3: TGCGCCAGCAGCTTGGGGGGACTAGCTAAAGAGACCCAGTACTTC.